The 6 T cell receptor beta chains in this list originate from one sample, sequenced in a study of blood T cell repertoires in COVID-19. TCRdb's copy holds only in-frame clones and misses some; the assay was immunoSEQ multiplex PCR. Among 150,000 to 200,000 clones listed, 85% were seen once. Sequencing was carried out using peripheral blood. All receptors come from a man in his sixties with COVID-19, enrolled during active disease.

Here the CDR3 reads CASSYYRDTEAFF. The CDR3, as DNA: TGTGCCAGCAGTTATTACCGGGACACTGAAGCTTTCTTT. V and J are TRBV27 and TRBJ1-1; D is undetermined. This CDR3 is built from 13 residues. Deletions cut 4 bases from V and 3 bases from J, with 9 bases between. CDR1 is MNHEY and CDR2 is SMNVEV in the germline V gene (reference sequence).

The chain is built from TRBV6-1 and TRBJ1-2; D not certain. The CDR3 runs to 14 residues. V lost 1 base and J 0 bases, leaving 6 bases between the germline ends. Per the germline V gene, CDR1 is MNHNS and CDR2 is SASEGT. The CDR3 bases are TGTGCCAGCAGTGAAGGGCTTGCTAACTATGGCTACACCTTC. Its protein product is CASSEGLANYGYTF.

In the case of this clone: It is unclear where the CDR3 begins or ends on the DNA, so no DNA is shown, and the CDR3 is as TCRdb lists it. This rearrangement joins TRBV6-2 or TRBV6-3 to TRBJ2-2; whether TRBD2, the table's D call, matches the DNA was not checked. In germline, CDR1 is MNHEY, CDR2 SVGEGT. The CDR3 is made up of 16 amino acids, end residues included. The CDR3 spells CASSSSRGQNTGELFF.

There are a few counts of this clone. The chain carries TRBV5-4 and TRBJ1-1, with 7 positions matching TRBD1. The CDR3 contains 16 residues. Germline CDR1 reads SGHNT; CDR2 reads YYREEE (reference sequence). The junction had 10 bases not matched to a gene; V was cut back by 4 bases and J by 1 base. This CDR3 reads CASSVGQARGNTEAFF. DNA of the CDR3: TGTGCCAGCAGCGTTGGACAGGCGAGGGGGAACACTGAAGCTTTCTTT.

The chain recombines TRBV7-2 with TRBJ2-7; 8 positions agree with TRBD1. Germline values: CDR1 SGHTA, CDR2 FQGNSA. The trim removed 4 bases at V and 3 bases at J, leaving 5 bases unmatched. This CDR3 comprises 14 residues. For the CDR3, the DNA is TGTGCCAGCAGCTCCCGACAGGGGAACTACGAGCAGTACTTC. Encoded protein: CASSSRQGNYEQYF.

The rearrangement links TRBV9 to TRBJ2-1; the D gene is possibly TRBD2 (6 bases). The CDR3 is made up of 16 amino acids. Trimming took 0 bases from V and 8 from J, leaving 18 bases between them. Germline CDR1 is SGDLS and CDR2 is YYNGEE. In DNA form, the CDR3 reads TGTGCCAGCAGCGTAGGGGGGGTCCAGCGGGTCGATGAGCAGTTCTTC. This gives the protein CASSVGGVQRVDEQFF.